This TCR beta chain was recorded in a study of OX40 agonist ivuxolimab in advanced cancers. Turning to the study itself: The patients received ivuxolimab by intravenous route every 2 weeks at 0.01 to 10 mg/kg. Participants averaged about 66 years of age (range about 23 to 90) and were around 80% male.

This CDR3 contains 17 residues. V was pared by 4 bases and J by 3 bases, with 11 bases of the junction left unmatched. Per the germline V gene, CDR1 is MDHEN and CDR2 is SYDVKM. General study points: More expanded clones were found, on average, in CD8+ than in CD4+ T cells. Antigens targeted by the expanded peripheral T cells were not determined.

This clone was found once. Its cognate antigen is unknown. The method was immunoSEQ multiplex PCR; TCRdb's version includes in-frame clones alone and lacks a portion of them. The sample shows under 90,000 clones, about 85% of them seen only once. The sample consisted of CD4+ or CD8+ T cells sorted from blood, taken in a trial of the OX40 agonist ivuxolimab. This receptor was taken from an adult with an advanced solid tumor such as melanoma, head and neck, liver or kidney cancer. The chain has TRBV28 and TRBJ2-2; 7 positions agree with TRBD1. Written as DNA, the CDR3 is TGTGCCAGCAGTTCTTGGGGACCGGGACAGCACACCGGGGAGCTGTTTTTT. Residues: CASSSWGPGQHTGELFF.